Each of the 20 T cell receptor beta chains below was sequenced from the same sample in a study of control samples from healthy donors and cancer patients (TCRdb year 2020). Library preparation was by the immunoSEQ multiplex PCR assay. TCRdb holds this immuneACCESS table with in-frame rearrangements only. Some clones are missing; in checked studies, unresolved V genes explain under half, and the rest has no known cause. This sample holds about 250,000 clones; roughly 87% were observed only once. Of the sample, roughly 15% falls within the top ten clones. Sequencing used PBMCs. The receptors were sampled from a woman aged 55-70 years with lung cancer.

Only one count was recorded for this clone. The rearrangement uses TRBV28 and TRBJ1-2; D is perhaps TRBD1 (5 bases). CDR1 and CDR2 from the germline V gene are MDHEN and SYDVKM. The V end was cut by 6 bases, the J end by 1 base, with 18 bases between. CDR3 length: 16 amino acids. The CDR3 region is CASSTPRANLNYGYTF. DNA of the CDR3: TGTGCCAGCAGCACTCCCAGGGCCAACCTTAACTATGGCTACACCTTC.

The V call is TRBV18, the J call TRBJ2-1, with 12 bases lining up with TRBD2. Germline loops: CDR1 KGHSH, CDR2 LQKENI. This CDR3 is built from 16 residues. V trimming: 3 bases; J trimming: 4 bases; junction bases outside the gene matches: 4. CDR3 sequence: CASSPSSGGAYNEQFF. The CDR3 DNA follows: TGTGCCAGCTCACCTTCTAGCGGGGGGGCTTACAATGAGCAGTTCTTC.

The chain is built from TRBV2 and TRBJ1-4; D is undetermined. The CDR3 extends over 14 amino acids. Germline-derived CDR1 and CDR2 are SNHLY and FYNNEI. V dropped 3 bases and J dropped 4 bases, with 9 bases sitting between them. In DNA, the CDR3 is TGTGCCAGCAGTGAGGATCCTTATAATGAAAAACTGTTTTTT. This sequence encodes CASSEDPYNEKLFF.

This rearrangement joins TRBV7-2 to TRBJ2-1; 7 bases are shared with TRBD2. There are 15 residues in the CDR3. Germline lookup yields CDR1 SGHTA and CDR2 FQGNSA. V lost 3 bases and J lost 0; bases outside the gene matches: 2. CDR3: CASSFSGFSYNEQFF. CDR3 bases: TGTGCCAGCAGCTTTAGCGGGTTCTCCTACAATGAGCAGTTCTTC.

This clone was seen more than once but under ten times. The chain recombines TRBV12-5 with TRBJ2-1, with a tentative D call TRBD2 (5 bases). The CDR3 runs to 14 residues. CDR1 and CDR2 from the germline V gene are LGHNT and FRNRAP. V was pared by 2 bases and J by 4 bases, with 9 bases between. CDR3 bases: TGTGCTAGTGGTTTGTACGGGGAGTACAATGAGCAGTTCTTC. Protein sequence: CASGLYGEYNEQFF.

The CDR3 region has the DNA TGTGCCAGCAGCTTACCGGGACAGGGGAATGAGCAGTTCTTC. It codes for CASSLPGQGNEQFF. J is TRBJ2-1 and V is TRBV7-9; 10 positions agree with TRBD1. The CDR3 is made up of 14 amino acids. Germline CDR1 and CDR2: SEHNR and FQNEAQ (reference sequence). Trimming took 2 bases from V and 7 from J; bases not matched to a gene: 2.

The CDR3 sequence is CASSDITGQAQYF. The CDR3 bases are TGTGCCAGCAGTGATATAACTGGGCAGGCGCAGTACTTC. The rearrangement uses TRBV6-1 and TRBJ2-7, with D hard to call. This CDR3 has 13 amino acids. V dropped 3 bases and J dropped 9 bases, with 15 bases sitting between them. Germline V lookup: CDR1 MNHNS, CDR2 SASEGT.

On this clone itself: The junction and the germline gene differ at one end; a read error may be behind it. The chain employs TRBV11-3 and TRBJ2-4, with 9 bases aligning to TRBD1. CDR1 is SGHNT and CDR2 is YENEEA in the germline V gene. CDR3 length: 18 residues. The DNA for the CDR3 is TGTGCCAGCAGCCCCCAACTTGAGGGAATCGGGACAGGGCGAATTCGGTACTTC. Its protein product is CASSPQLEGIGTGRIRYF.

Remarks on this clone: This sample includes further DNA sequences coding for the same CDR3. The chain links TRBV5-1 to TRBJ2-1, with 8 bases aligning to TRBD2. The germline V gene encodes CDR1 SGHRS and CDR2 YFSETQ. The CDR3 sequence is 16 residues long. The V gene end was trimmed by 0 bases and the J gene end by 1 base; junction bases not matched to a gene: 3. The CDR3 spells CASSLGAGGSYNEQFF. CDR3 nucleotides: TGCGCCAGCAGCTTGGGTGCGGGAGGTTCCTACAATGAGCAGTTCTTC.

This chain uses TRBV3-1 (or the pseudogene TRBV3-2) with TRBJ2-5; D may be TRBD2 (6 bases). Trimming shortened V by 0 bases and J by 5 bases, and 10 bases separated the two germline ends. This CDR3 comprises 14 residues. Germline V gives CDR1 LGHDT, CDR2 YNNKEL (reference sequence). CDR3 amino acids: CASSQEGGEETQYF. CDR3 in DNA: TGTGCCAGCAGCCAAGAGGGAGGTGAGGAGACCCAGTACTTC.

The genes are TRBV11-2 and TRBJ1-1; D may be TRBD1 (6 bases). The V gene lost 5 bases and the J gene lost 4 bases, with 11 bases spanning the gap. This CDR3 is 13 amino acids long. Germline values: CDR1 SGHAT, CDR2 FQNNGV. The CDR3 region has the DNA TGTGCCAGCAGCACCCAGGGGTCCACTGAAGCTTTCTTT. Residues: CASSTQGSTEAFF.

The CDR3 protein is CASSLNRANYGYTF. In DNA, the CDR3 is TGTGCCAGCAGCCTTAACAGGGCTAACTATGGCTACACCTTC. This chain links TRBV7-9 with TRBJ1-2, with D possibly TRBD1 on 6 matching bases. CDR1 is SEHNR, CDR2 FQNEAQ, per germline (reference sequence). The V gene lost 5 bases and the J gene lost 0 bases, with 10 bases spanning the gap. The CDR3 has 14 residues.

The chain is built from TRBV9 and TRBJ1-3, with D possibly TRBD1 on 5 matching bases. The germline V gene has CDR1 SGDLS and CDR2 YYNGEE. Between the trimmed V and J ends, which lost 3 bases and 0 bases, there was a span of 13 bases. The CDR3 has 16 residues. DNA for the CDR3: TGTGCCAGCAGCGGGGGGACGGTGAGCTCTGGAAACACCATATATTTT. Its protein product is CASSGGTVSSGNTIYF. The variable domain in full, with the rest retrieved from reference TRBV9 and TRBJ1-3, is DSGVTQTPKHLITATGQRVTLRCSPRSGDLSVYWYQQSLDQGLQFLIQYYNGEERAKGNILERFSAQQFPDLHSELNLSSLELGDSALYFCASSGGTVSSGNTIYFGEGSWLTVV.

This rearrangement joins TRBV7-2 to TRBJ2-7; D may match TRBD1 or TRBD2 (6 bases each). The CDR3 covers 15 residues. Per germline, CDR1 SGHTA and CDR2 FQGNSA. The V and J ends lost 0 bases and 1 base respectively, with 10 bases between them. The CDR3 sequence: CASSLARGPSYEQYF. Here the CDR3 DNA reads TGTGCCAGCAGCTTAGCTCGGGGGCCGTCCTACGAGCAGTACTTC.

V and J are TRBV6-5 and TRBJ2-3; D is uncertain. The V end was cut by 6 bases, the J end by 0 bases, with 10 bases between. Germline values: CDR1 MNHEY, CDR2 SVGAGI. The CDR3 extends over 14 amino acids. The CDR3 is CASRDQRSTDTQYF. As DNA, the CDR3 is TGTGCCAGCAGAGATCAACGTAGCACAGATACGCAGTATTTT.

This chain connects TRBV5-1 to TRBJ2-2, with TRBD2 matching over 8 bases. Germline V lookup: CDR1 SGHRS, CDR2 YFSETQ. The CDR3 loop spans 15 amino acids. V trimming: 5 bases; J trimming: 7 bases; junction bases outside the gene matches: 10. Here the CDR3 reads CASRITGGPDGELFF. CDR3 DNA: TGCGCCAGCAGGATCACGGGGGGGCCGGACGGGGAGCTGTTTTTT. Together with reference TRBV5-1 and TRBJ2-2, the CDR3 gives the full variable domain: KAGVTQTPRYLIKTRGQQVTLSCSPISGHRSVSWYQQTPGQGLQFLFEYFSETQRNKGNFPGRFSGRQFSNSRSEMNVSTLELGDSALYLCASRITGGPDGELFFGEGSRLTVL.

This chain joins TRBV6-5 and TRBJ1-2; 7 bases map to TRBD1. CDR3 size: 15 residues. V was clipped by 0 bases and J by 0 bases; unmatched bases: 1. In germline, CDR1 is MNHEY, CDR2 SVGAGI. CDR3 protein: CASSYSGTANYGYTF. The DNA of the CDR3 is TGTGCCAGCAGTTACTCGGGGACAGCTAACTATGGCTACACCTTC.

The chain joins TRBV29-1 to TRBJ2-7, with TRBD1 identical over 7 bases. With V trimmed by 4 bases and J by 7 bases, 7 bases remained unmatched. Germline loops: CDR1 SQVTM, CDR2 ANQGSEA. The CDR3 totals 12 residues. This CDR3 is CSVGTGSREQYF. CDR3 in DNA: TGCAGCGTTGGGACAGGCTCGAGAGAGCAGTACTTC.

The gene calls are TRBV28 and TRBJ2-7; 10 nucleotides match TRBD2. Trimming removed 2 bases from V and 7 bases from J; junction bases left unmatched: 17. Germline V gene sequence: CDR1 MDHEN, CDR2 SYDVKM. The CDR3 loop spans 18 amino acids. The chain's CDR3 is CASSLPSGSITLAREQYF. CDR3 coding DNA: TGTGCCAGCAGTTTACCTAGCGGGAGTATTACCTTGGCGCGGGAGCAGTACTTC.

This clone showed up just once. The chain uses TRBV6-4 and TRBJ2-1; TRBD2 aligns across 10 bases. Per germline, CDR1 MRHNA and CDR2 SNTAGT. The CDR3 has 15 amino acids. Unmatched junction bases numbered 5, after V lost 3 bases and J lost 6 bases. The CDR3 spells CASSEASSGSNEQFF. The CDR3, as DNA: TGTGCCAGCAGTGAGGCGTCTAGCGGGAGCAATGAGCAGTTCTTC.